Sequencing of this T cell receptor (beta chain) was carried out in a study of blood T cell repertoires in COVID-19. This CDR3 is built from 14 residues. CDR1 and CDR2 (germline): MNHEY, SVGAGI. V shed 6 bases and J shed 0 bases, with 9 bases lying between them. Profiled with immunoSEQ multiplex PCR; TCRdb holds only in-frame clones, not every one. The sample contains 250,000 to 300,000 clones, 85% to 90% of which appear only once. V gene TRBV6-5 combines with J gene TRBJ1-3; D might be TRBD1 (6 bases). The sequenced material came from PBMCs or T cells enriched from blood (not recorded which). This TCR was sampled from a man between 18 and 29 years old who had recovered from COVID-19. CDR3 protein: CASSGTSSGNTIYF. As DNA, the CDR3 is TGTGCCAGCAGCGGGACAAGCTCTGGAAACACCATATATTTT.